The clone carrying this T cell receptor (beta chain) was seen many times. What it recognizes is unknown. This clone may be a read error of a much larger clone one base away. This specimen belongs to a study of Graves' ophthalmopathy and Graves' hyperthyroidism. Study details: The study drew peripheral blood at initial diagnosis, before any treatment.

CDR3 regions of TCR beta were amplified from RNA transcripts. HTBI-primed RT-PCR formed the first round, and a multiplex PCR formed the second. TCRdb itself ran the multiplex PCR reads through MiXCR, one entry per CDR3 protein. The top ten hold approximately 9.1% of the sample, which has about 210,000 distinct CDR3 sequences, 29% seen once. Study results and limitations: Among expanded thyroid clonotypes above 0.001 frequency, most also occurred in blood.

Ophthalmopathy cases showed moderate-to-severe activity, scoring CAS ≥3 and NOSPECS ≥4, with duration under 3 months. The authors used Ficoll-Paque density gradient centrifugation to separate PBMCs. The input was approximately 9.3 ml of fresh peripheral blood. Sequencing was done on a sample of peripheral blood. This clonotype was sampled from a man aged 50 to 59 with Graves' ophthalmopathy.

CDR3 sequence reads: CASTATTGTQYF. DNA for the CDR3: TGTGCCAGCACCGCTACGACCGGGACCCAGTACTTC. This chain uses TRBV6-1 with TRBJ2-5, with D unresolved. The CDR3 totals 12 residues. Germline CDR1 reads MNHNS; CDR2 reads SASEGT. Between the trimmed V and J ends, which lost 7 bases and 7 bases, there was a span of 13 bases.